What follows are 30 T cell receptor beta chains derived from one specimen sequenced in a study of blood T cells in healthy people across ages (dated by TCRdb to the mid-2010s). The receptor library was made with 5' RACE. TCRdb names Illumina HiSeq 2500 as the instrument used. A second PCR of roughly 7 to 12 cycles was run with a J-beta primer mix and a sample-barcoded 5' primer. The public reads were reprocessed in TCRdb via fastp at Q25 and MiXCR, keeping in-frame beta chains. A single entry per CDR3 protein holds the most common genes and DNA from its merged rows. This sample holds 550,000 to 750,000 distinct CDR3 sequences; under 25% were observed only once. The ten largest make up roughly 3.7% of the sample. Material: blood. These receptors were obtained from a man between 65 and 79 years old in good health.

The chain is built from TRBV20-1 and TRBJ2-5, with a possible D match to TRBD2 (5 bases). The V and J ends lost 5 bases and 5 bases respectively, with 15 bases between them. Germline V gene lookup returns CDR1 DFQATT and CDR2 SNEGSKA (reference sequence). The length of the CDR3 is 13 residues. The CDR3 is CSALSGERETQYF. CDR3 bases: TGCAGTGCTCTCAGTGGGGAGAGGGAGACCCAGTACTTC.

The gene calls are TRBV27 and TRBJ1-1; unclear D gene. CDR1 is MNHEY, CDR2 SMNVEV, per germline (reference sequence). CDR3 size: 14 residues. The ends were cut back, 2 bases at V and 5 bases at J, with 12 bases in the middle. The CDR3 DNA sequence: TGTGCCAGCAGTTTAGGGTCGGGGAGGACTGAAGCTTTCTTT. Protein sequence: CASSLGSGRTEAFF.

In this sample, this clonotype turned up a few times. This chain connects TRBV12-3 or TRBV12-4 to TRBJ2-3; possible D gene TRBD2, 6 bases. The CDR3 covers 14 residues. The V gene lost 5 bases and the J gene lost 6 bases, with 15 bases spanning the gap. Here the CDR3 DNA reads TGTGCCAGCAGTCCAGGACTGGAGGGGGATACGCAGTATTTT. Translated, it gives CASSPGLEGDTQYF.

This clonotype showed up just a few times. This chain uses TRBV20-1 with TRBJ2-2, with D perhaps TRBD1 or TRBD2 (5 bases each). The germline CDR1 and CDR2 sequences are DFQATT and SNEGSKA (reference sequence). The CDR3 is made up of 15 amino acids. V lost 5 bases and J lost 1, with 14 bases in between. As DNA, the CDR3 is TGCAGTGCTTACCGAGGGGCGGGGAACACCGGGGAGCTGTTTTTT. Translation: CSAYRGAGNTGELFF.

This clonotype was counted a few times. The chain links TRBV18 to TRBJ2-7; D could derive from TRBD1 or TRBD2 (5 bases each). The length of the CDR3 is 14 residues. Trimming pared 1 base from V and 2 bases from J, leaving 9 bases between. The V gene's germline CDR1 is KGHSH and CDR2 LQKENI. The CDR3 reads CASSPRGAAYEQYF. The DNA of the CDR3 is TGTGCCAGCTCACCACGAGGGGCGGCCTACGAGCAGTACTTC.

This rearrangement joins TRBV7-8 to TRBJ2-1; 7 bases agree with TRBD1. The CDR3 is 16 residues long. The germline CDR1 and CDR2 sequences are SGHVS and FQNEAQ. V trimming: 5 bases; J trimming: 0 bases; junction bases outside the gene matches: 7. DNA for the CDR3: TGTGCCAGCAGCCAAATCAGGGGGAGCTCCTACAATGAGCAGTTCTTC. Translated: CASSQIRGSSYNEQFF. Complete variable domain (other parts from reference TRBV7-8 and TRBJ2-1): GAGVSQSPRYKVAKRGQDVALRCDPISGHVSLFWYQQALGQGPEFLTYFQNEAQLDKSGLPSDRFFAERPEGSVSTLKIQRTQQEDSAVYLCASSQIRGSSYNEQFFGPGTRLTVL.

This clonotype was counted a few times. The chain couples TRBV6-6 to TRBJ2-4; 7 bases are a match to TRBD2. The CDR3 runs to 14 residues. Germline V gene lookup returns CDR1 MNHNY and CDR2 SVGAGI (reference sequence). V trimming: 6 bases; J trimming: 8 bases; junction bases outside the gene matches: 10. The CDR3 DNA reads as TGTGCCAGCAGCCCCGGGGGGAGGAGCGACATTCAGTACTTC. Translation: CASSPGGRSDIQYF.

This sequence joins TRBV7-9 and TRBJ2-5; TRBD1 is a possible D gene (6 bases). The V end lost 3 bases, the J end lost 3 bases, and 8 bases lay between the germline ends. CDR1 is SEHNR, CDR2 FQNEAQ, per germline (reference sequence). CDR3 length: 13 amino acids. The CDR3 bases are TGTGCCAGCAGCTTTACAGGGAAAGAGACCCAGTACTTC. It is translated as CASSFTGKETQYF.

This clonotype has a handful of counts. The chain recombines TRBV25-1 with TRBJ2-3, with TRBD2 matching over 14 bases. CDR1 is MGHDK, CDR2 SYGVNS, per germline. With 4 bases clipped from V and 4 bases from J, the junction kept 4 bases outside the gene matches. CDR3 length: 16 residues. This CDR3 reads CASSGGLAGESDTQYF. The CDR3 DNA reads as TGTGCCAGCAGTGGGGGACTAGCGGGAGAGTCAGATACGCAGTATTTT.

This clonotype appeared a few times. The chain employs TRBV6-2 or TRBV6-3 and TRBJ2-7, with a possible D match to TRBD2 (6 bases). Trimming removed 5 bases from V and 5 bases from J, with 7 bases in between. CDR3 size: 11 residues. In germline, CDR1 is MNHEY, CDR2 SVGEGT. Written as DNA, the CDR3 is TGTGCCAGCAGTCGGGAGAACGAGCAGTACTTC. It codes for CASSRENEQYF.

V and J are TRBV10-3 and TRBJ2-1, with TRBD2 matching over 8 bases. The germline V gene encodes CDR1 ENHRY and CDR2 SYGVKD. After removal of 2 bases from V and 4 bases from J, the junction contained 1 base not matched to a gene. This CDR3 is built from 14 residues. The CDR3 is CAISETSGYNEQFF. CDR3 nucleotide sequence: TGTGCCATCAGTGAGACTAGCGGTTACAATGAGCAGTTCTTC.

This chain's CDR3 is CASSLSGQGADGANVLTF. The CDR3 nucleotides are TGTGCCAGCAGTTTATCCGGACAGGGGGCTGACGGGGCCAACGTCCTGACTTTC. The chain has TRBV28 and TRBJ2-6, with 11 positions matching TRBD1. With V trimmed by 1 base and J by 4 bases, 6 bases remained unmatched. Germline lookup yields CDR1 MDHEN and CDR2 SYDVKM. The CDR3 loop spans 18 amino acids.

Comments on this clonotype: The junction departs from germline at one end; a sequencing error may be responsible. The V gene is TRBV10-3, the J gene TRBJ2-3; TRBD2 matches 12 bases. The CDR3 contains 16 residues. Per germline, CDR1 ENHRY and CDR2 SYGVKD. CDR3 DNA sequence: TGTGCCACTGGAGGGACTAGCGGGCCCTACACAGATACGCAGTGTTTT. It translates to CATGGTSGPYTDTQCF.

To note about this clonotype: A much larger clone lies a single base off, so this may be a read error. The DNA is omitted, as the CDR3 cannot be located on it reliably, and the CDR3 follows TCRdb's listing. The V gene is TRBV5-1, the J gene TRBJ2-3; the D segment call TRBD1 is taken from the table without a DNA check. The CDR3 length is 14 residues, termini included. Per germline, CDR1 SGHRS and CDR2 YFSETQ. CDR3 loop: CASSFGGGTDTQCF.

The gene calls are TRBV20-1 and TRBJ2-4; no definite D call. The CDR3 runs 13 residues. Germline loops: CDR1 DFQATT, CDR2 SNEGSKA (reference sequence). Trimming took 3 bases from V and 5 from J, leaving 11 bases between them. CDR3 DNA: TGCAGTGCTAGCTCTCCACCCGAAAACATTCAGTACTTC. This sequence encodes CSASSPPENIQYF.

With respect to this clonotype: A read error may account for a junction end that differs from germline. The V gene is TRBV20-1, the J gene TRBJ2-3, with 9 bases matching TRBD2. Germline loops: CDR1 DFQATT, CDR2 SNEGSKA (reference sequence). The CDR3 covers 15 residues. CDR3 amino acids: CSARRREGSPDTRYF. In DNA, the CDR3 is TGCAGTGCTAGACGGCGGGAGGGCTCCCCAGATACGCGGTATTTT.

J is TRBJ1-1 and V is TRBV6-5; 9 bases fit TRBD1. Trimming cost V 0 bases and J 5 bases; bases outside gene matches: 10. The CDR3 runs 17 residues. Germline CDR1 MNHEY, CDR2 SVGAGI. CDR3 sequence reads: CASSYSRLGQGGTEAFF. CDR3 sequence (DNA): TGTGCCAGCAGTTACTCGAGGTTGGGACAGGGAGGAACTGAAGCTTTCTTT.

This clonotype appeared a few times. V and J are TRBV24-1 and TRBJ2-5; D not resolved. Trimming took off 2 bases at V and 4 bases at J, with 16 bases between the two ends. Germline V gene sequence: CDR1 KGHDR, CDR2 SFDVKD. This CDR3 has 16 amino acids. Here the CDR3 DNA reads TGTGCCACCAGTGATTCCCAATCCTACCCTCTAGAGACCCAGTACTTC. The encoded protein is CATSDSQSYPLETQYF.

There are a few counts of this clonotype. The J gene is TRBJ2-7, the V gene TRBV20-1, with D uncertain. Trimming removed 6 bases at V and 7 bases at J, with 16 bases between. The germline CDR1 and CDR2 sequences are DFQATT and SNEGSKA (reference sequence). CDR3 size: 12 residues. CDR3 nucleotide sequence: TGCAGTGCCCCGGGCCGGAATGAAGAGCAGTACTTC. Residues: CSAPGRNEEQYF.

This clonotype has just a few counts. V is TRBV7-9 and J is TRBJ2-3; D remains unclear. This CDR3 is 13 amino acids long. V was trimmed by 1 base and J by 2 bases, leaving 4 bases between them. Germline loops: CDR1 SEHNR, CDR2 FQNEAQ (reference sequence). CDR3 region: CASSLVVTDTQYF. The CDR3 nucleotides read TGTGCCAGCAGCTTAGTGGTCACAGATACGCAGTATTTT.

V is TRBV2 and J is TRBJ2-7; 8 bases line up with TRBD2. Trimming removed 6 bases from V and 9 bases from J; junction bases left unmatched: 13. The germline gives CDR1 SNHLY, CDR2 FYNNEI. CDR3 length equals 14 residues. The CDR3 reads CASRLAESTLGQYF. In DNA, the CDR3 is TGTGCCAGCAGACTAGCGGAGTCCACCTTAGGGCAGTACTTC.

This clonotype has more than one count but fewer than ten. The J gene is TRBJ2-1, the V gene TRBV12-3 or TRBV12-4; D gene ambiguous. Trimming shortened V by 5 bases and J by 4 bases, and 9 bases separated the two germline ends. This CDR3 region has 13 residues. The CDR3 loop reads CASSTGPYNEQFF. The CDR3 bases are TGTGCCAGCAGTACCGGGCCGTACAATGAGCAGTTCTTC.

This clonotype came up a few times. This sequence joins TRBV14 and TRBJ2-1; 10 bases are shared with TRBD2. The junction had 9 bases not matched to a gene; V was cut back by 1 base and J by 9 bases. The CDR3 sequence is 16 residues long. Germline assignment: CDR1 SGHDN and CDR2 FVKESK. CDR3 sequence: CASSQVAGGFASEQFF. CDR3 DNA sequence: TGTGCCAGCAGCCAAGTAGCGGGAGGATTTGCAAGTGAGCAGTTCTTC.

For this clonotype: One end of the junction is discordant with germline, which a read error may explain. J is TRBJ2-7 and V is TRBV11-2, with no clear D. The germline CDR1 and CDR2 sequences are SGHAT and FQNNGV. CDR3 length: 14 residues. The CDR3 DNA reads as TGTGCTAGCAGCTTTAATACTCAGGCCTGCGAGCAGTACTTC. This encodes CASSFNTQACEQYF.

The gene calls are TRBV11-2 and TRBJ2-5; D remains ambiguous. Judging by the DNA end, TRBJ2-1 fits better; the J call may be wrong. This CDR3 region has 15 residues. CDR1 is SGHAT and CDR2 is FQNNGV in the germline V gene. DNA of the CDR3: TGTGCCAGCAGCTTAGATACGGCCCCATTGCGCGAGCAGTTCTTC. Translation gives CASSLDTAPLREQFF.

This chain links TRBV12-3 or TRBV12-4 with TRBJ2-7, with D perhaps being TRBD1 or TRBD2 (5 bases each). The germline V and J ends were trimmed by 3 bases and 6 bases, with 12 bases remaining between them. The CDR3 length is 13 residues. The CDR3 region is CASSFGRAGEQYF. The CDR3, as DNA: TGTGCCAGCAGTTTCGGCAGGGCGGGCGAGCAGTACTTC.

This sequence joins TRBV5-1 and TRBJ1-4; D not certain. The CDR3 covers 14 residues. Trimming took 4 bases from V and 7 from J, leaving 14 bases between them. CDR1 and CDR2 from the germline V gene are SGHRS and YFSETQ. In nucleotides, the CDR3 is TGCGCCAGCAGCGAGAGGGCTCGCGGTGAAAAACTGTTTTTT. Translated, it gives CASSERARGEKLFF.

The chain is built from TRBV28 and TRBJ1-3; 8 bases match TRBD1. The germline V gene encodes CDR1 MDHEN and CDR2 SYDVKM. The CDR3 contains 15 residues. V lost 3 bases to trimming and J lost 3 bases; unmatched junction nucleotides: 4. Written as DNA, the CDR3 is TGTGCCAGCAGTTTCGGGGACAGGCATGGAAACACCATATATTTT. Its protein is CASSFGDRHGNTIYF.

The gene calls are TRBV5-1 and TRBJ2-3; TRBD2 matches 12 bases. Germline lookup yields CDR1 SGHRS and CDR2 YFSETQ. The CDR3 has 17 residues. The V segment lost 1 base and the J segment 1 base; nucleotides outside the gene matches: 4. In DNA form, the CDR3 reads TGCGCCAGCAGCTTGACCCTAGCGGGAGGGGGCACAGATACGCAGTATTTT. The encoded protein is CASSLTLAGGGTDTQYF. Filled out from reference TRBV5-1 and TRBJ2-3, the complete variable domain reads KAGVTQTPRYLIKTRGQQVTLSCSPISGHRSVSWYQQTPGQGLQFLFEYFSETQRNKGNFPGRFSGRQFSNSRSEMNVSTLELGDSALYLCASSLTLAGGGTDTQYFGPGTRLTVL.

As concerns this clonotype: At one of its ends the junction is not consistent with the germline gene, which may arise from a read error. V is TRBV20-1 and J is TRBJ2-4, with D possibly TRBD1 on 5 matching bases. Germline loops: CDR1 DFQATT, CDR2 SNEGSKA (reference sequence). This CDR3 comprises 14 residues. CDR3 in amino acids: CSARGWQGSDLVHF. As DNA, the CDR3 is TGCAGTGCTAGAGGTTGGCAGGGAAGCGATTTGGTACACTTC.